These 22 T cell receptor beta chains share one sample of origin, sequenced in a study of regulatory T cells in long-lasting Graves disease. Indicated time point: newly diagnosed GD, antithyroid drugs for less than 3 months. The TCR library used RNA extracted from PBMCs. HTBI primers from iRepertoire and Arm-PCR of CDR3 regions yielded the TCR beta libraries. TCRdb used MiXCR to reprocess the multiplex PCR reads, holding one entry per CDR3 protein. The sample contains around 320,000 distinct CDR3 sequences, around 15% of which appear only once. This sample was also put to use in a study of T cells in Graves' hyperthyroidism and ophthalmopathy.

Here the sequenced sample was peripheral blood mononuclear cells (PBMCs), taken at new diagnosis, from a patient treated with antithyroid drugs. Receptors were obtained from a man aged 35 to 55 with Graves disease.

This clonotype was counted a few times. The missing conserved phenylalanine or tryptophan at the end of this CDR3 makes a read error likely. The rearrangement joins TRBV6-5 to TRBJ1-1; no definite D call. The CDR3 sequence is 13 residues long. The ends were cut back, 4 bases at V and 1 base at J, with 7 bases in the middle. The V gene's germline CDR1 is MNHEY and CDR2 SVGAGI. In nucleotides, the CDR3 is TGTGCCAGCAGTTTCGGATGGAACACTGAAGCTTTCCTT. Its protein product is CASSFGWNTEAFL.

To note about this clonotype: A much larger clonotype is one base distant, so this may be a read error. The chain is built from TRBV20-1 and TRBJ2-1; no definite D call. The length of the CDR3 is 10 residues. Trimming shortened V by 4 bases and J by 10 bases, and 8 bases separated the two germline ends. Germline V CDR1 and CDR2: DFQATT, SNEGSKA (reference sequence). The CDR3 sequence is CSANVYEQFF. For the CDR3, the DNA is TGCAGTGCTAACGTCTACGAGCAGTTCTTC.

This clonotype was recorded at least ten times. J is TRBJ1-2 and V is TRBV4-1; D gene uncertain. CDR3 size: 15 residues. The germline V gene has CDR1 MGHRA and CDR2 YSYEKL. V was cut by 4 bases and J by 7 bases, with 19 bases left in between. For the CDR3, the DNA is TGCGCCAGCAGCCCCCGTATACCGGAGATTCGTGGCTACACCTTC. Its protein is CASSPRIPEIRGYTF.

At least ten counts were recorded for this clonotype. The chain links TRBV18 to TRBJ2-5, with D tentatively TRBD1 (6 bases). Germline V lookup: CDR1 KGHSH, CDR2 LQKENI. V was trimmed by 4 bases and J by 4 bases, leaving 13 bases between them. The CDR3 extends over 14 amino acids. The CDR3 loop is CASSLGQMLETQYF. The CDR3 nucleotides read TGTGCCAGCTCACTTGGACAGATGTTAGAGACCCAGTACTTC. Together with reference TRBV18 and TRBJ2-5, the CDR3 gives the full variable domain: NAGVMQNPRHLVRRRGQEARLRCSPMKGHSHVYWYRQLPEEGLKFMVYLQKENIIDESGMPKERFSAEFPKEGPSILRIQQVVRGDSAAYFCASSLGQMLETQYFGPGTRLLVL.

As to this clonotype: Given a much more abundant clone one base away, this may be a read error. The rearrangement links TRBV12-3 or TRBV12-4 to TRBJ2-3; D gene uncertain. There are 15 residues in the CDR3. The CDR3 DNA follows: TGTGCCGGCAGTTTTGGGCTAGTTAAAAGAGATACGCAGTATTTT. Amino acid sequence: CAGSFGLVKRDTQYF.

As to this clonotype: A read error likely explains this, since a far larger clone differs by one base. This chain joins TRBV7-8 and TRBJ2-1; D perhaps matches TRBD2 (6 bases). Trimming cost V 2 bases and J 0 bases, with 14 bases left between them. The CDR3 extends over 17 amino acids. From germline, CDR1 is SGHVS and CDR2 FQNEAQ. DNA of the CDR3: TGTGCCAGCAGCTTAATTAGCGGACTAAGCTCCTACAATGAGCAGTTCTTC. It specifies CASSLISGLSSYNEQFF.

In regard to this clonotype: Possible read error: a much larger clone is one base away. The chain recombines TRBV11-2 with TRBJ2-4; tentative D call: TRBD1 (5 bases). Germline-derived CDR1 and CDR2 are SGHAT and FQNNGV. The CDR3 contains 17 residues. Trimming shortened V by 1 base and J by 6 bases, and 19 bases separated the two germline ends. Here the CDR3 reads CASSLGYMQGNRNIQYF. The CDR3 coding sequence is TGTGCCAGCAGCTTAGGTTACATGCAGGGCAACAGAAACATTCAGTACTTC.

This clonotype has only a few counts. The chain carries TRBV5-8 and TRBJ2-3; TRBD1 matches 8 bases. CDR3 length: 14 residues. Germline V CDR1 and CDR2: SGHTS, YDEGEE. With V trimmed by 4 bases and J by 5 bases, 6 bases remained unmatched. The chain's CDR3 is CASSPRTGQDTQYF. The CDR3 coding sequence is TGTGCCAGCAGCCCCCGGACAGGGCAAGATACGCAGTATTTT. Combining the CDR3 with reference TRBV5-8 and TRBJ2-3 gives the whole variable domain EAGVTQSPTHLIKTRGQQATLRCSPISGHTSVYWYQQALGLGLQFLLWYDEGEERNRGNFPPRFSGRQFPNYSSELNVNALELEDSALYLCASSPRTGQDTQYFGPGTRLTVL.

This clonotype was recorded many times. The rearrangement uses TRBV7-3 and TRBJ2-2; either TRBD1 or TRBD2 may supply D (5 bases each). This CDR3 comprises 14 residues. Germline CDR1 is SGHTA and CDR2 is FQGTGA. Between the trimmed V and J ends, which lost 5 bases and 8 bases, there was a span of 15 bases. Here the CDR3 DNA reads TGTGCCAGCAGCATGGGACCGAATCGGGGGGAGCTGTTTTTT. Its translation: CASSMGPNRGELFF.

Points on this clonotype: A much larger clone differs by one base, so this may be a read error. No conserved phenylalanine or tryptophan ends this CDR3, so it is likely a read error. The chain joins TRBV20-1 to TRBJ2-5; 7 nucleotides agree with TRBD1. Germline assignment: CDR1 DFQATT and CDR2 SNEGSKA (reference sequence). The CDR3 sequence is 13 residues long. V lost 4 bases, J lost 4 bases, and 6 bases stayed unmatched. The CDR3 nucleotides read TGCAGTGCTATTACAGGGGCGCCAGAGACCCAGTACCTC. As protein: CSAITGAPETQYL.

This clonotype was seen a few times. V gene TRBV12-3 or TRBV12-4 combines with J gene TRBJ2-3; D is uncertain. This CDR3 is built from 16 residues. The germline V and J ends were trimmed by 0 bases and 11 bases, with 21 bases remaining between them. CDR3 loop: CASSLAETPARVMQYF. CDR3 DNA sequence: TGTGCCAGCAGTTTAGCGGAGACACCCGCCCGTGTTATGCAGTATTTT.

This clonotype was seen at least ten times. This rearrangement joins TRBV12-3 or TRBV12-4 to TRBJ2-1; D is perhaps TRBD2 (6 bases). Trimming pared 4 bases from V and 6 bases from J, leaving 16 bases between. CDR3 length equals 15 residues. The CDR3 spells CASSYGGYFGNEQFF. The CDR3 DNA is TGTGCCAGCAGTTATGGAGGGTATTTCGGCAATGAGCAGTTCTTC.

The chain employs TRBV2 and TRBJ2-3; possibly TRBD2 for D (6 bases). The CDR3 runs to 16 residues. Germline CDR1 is SNHLY and CDR2 is FYNNEI. The germline V and J ends were trimmed by 4 bases and 0 bases, with 14 bases remaining between them. In DNA, the CDR3 is TGTGCCAGCAGTGGGGCTAGCGCCAGTAGCACAGATACGCAGTATTTT. It specifies CASSGASASSTDTQYF.

This clonotype was seen many times. The chain employs TRBV3-1 and TRBJ1-2; TRBD1 matches at 7 bases. The CDR3 spans 14 residues. CDR1 is LGHDT and CDR2 is YNNKEL in the germline V gene (reference sequence). V dropped 1 base and J dropped 7; count of bases not matched to a gene: 6. The CDR3 DNA reads as TGTGCCAGCAGCCAAGGGCCGACAGGGTTTGGCTACACCTTC. The encoded protein is CASSQGPTGFGYTF.

At least ten counts were recorded for this clonotype. The chain is built from TRBV29-1 and TRBJ1-1; no definite D call. Germline CDR1 and CDR2: SQVTM and ANQGSEA. There are 14 residues in the CDR3. V lost 6 bases and J 1 base, leaving 15 bases between the germline ends. The CDR3 DNA reads as TGCAGCGTCCTCTCCCGAGACAAGAACACTGAAGCTTTCTTT. This translates into CSVLSRDKNTEAFF.

This clonotype was counted at least ten times. The chain has TRBV18 and TRBJ1-1, with D tentatively TRBD1 (6 bases). The germline V and J ends were trimmed by 3 bases and 0 bases, with 11 bases remaining between them. Germline V gene sequence: CDR1 KGHSH, CDR2 LQKENI. The CDR3 spans 15 residues. This CDR3 is CASSPTTGLNTEAFF. The CDR3 DNA reads as TGTGCCAGCTCACCTACGACAGGCCTGAACACTGAAGCTTTCTTT.

This clonotype showed up many times. J is TRBJ2-5 and V is TRBV20-1; tentatively, D is TRBD2 (6 bases). The germline V gene encodes CDR1 DFQATT and CDR2 SNEGSKA (reference sequence). This CDR3 has 15 residues. V lost 0 bases and J lost 0, with 11 bases in between. CDR3 region: CSARDVASDQETQYF. The CDR3 nucleotides are TGCAGTGCTAGAGATGTGGCTAGCGACCAAGAGACCCAGTACTTC.

The sample holds many counts of this clonotype. The rearrangement links TRBV6-2 or TRBV6-3 to TRBJ2-4, with D perhaps matching TRBD1 (6 bases). The length of the CDR3 is 16 residues. Deletions cut 5 bases from V and 4 bases from J, with 18 bases between. The germline gives CDR1 MNHEY, CDR2 SVGEGT. The CDR3 sequence: CASSDRTANRKNIQYF. For the CDR3, the DNA is TGTGCCAGCAGTGACAGGACCGCGAATAGGAAAAACATTCAGTACTTC.

This clonotype has just a few counts. V gene TRBV12-3 or TRBV12-4 combines with J gene TRBJ2-1; possible D gene TRBD1, 5 bases. Trimming took 8 bases from V and 8 from J, leaving 13 bases between them. CDR3 length equals 12 residues. The CDR3 loop reads CASGAQTHEQFF. CDR3 in DNA: TGTGCCAGCGGGGCACAAACCCATGAGCAGTTCTTC.

At least ten counts were recorded for this clonotype. The gene calls are TRBV4-1 and TRBJ2-7, with D possibly matching TRBD1 (6 bases). Germline loops: CDR1 MGHRA, CDR2 YSYEKL. The V end lost 4 bases, the J end lost 1 base, and 8 bases lay between the germline ends. The CDR3 runs 13 residues. The CDR3 spells CASSRGHSYEQYF. CDR3 in DNA: TGCGCCAGCAGCCGGGGACATTCCTACGAGCAGTACTTC.

This clonotype was counted at least ten times. The genes are TRBV20-1 and TRBJ1-1, with D tentatively TRBD1 (6 bases). The germline gives CDR1 DFQATT, CDR2 SNEGSKA (reference sequence). V was trimmed by 3 bases and J by 5 bases, leaving 19 bases between them. The CDR3 spans 15 residues. The DNA for the CDR3 is TGCAGTGCTAGCGCGCCGGACCGGGGGCATACTGAAGCTTTCTTT. Translation: CSASAPDRGHTEAFF.

This clonotype has more than one count but fewer than ten. This chain joins TRBV11-2 and TRBJ2-2, with D uncertain. Germline V CDR1 and CDR2: SGHAT, FQNNGV. This CDR3 region has 13 residues. The V end lost 8 bases, the J end lost 6 bases, and 13 bases lay between the germline ends. CDR3 nucleotides: TGTGCCAGCGCGAGTGGGGTAGCCGGGGAGCTGTTTTTT. Encoded protein: CASASGVAGELFF.